The T cell receptor (beta chain) under discussion was sequenced for a study of CD8+CD57+ T cells in acquired aplastic anemia. Study-level information: Sorted CD4+ and CD8+ cells yielded about 3 ug of DNA on average. The study obtained around 10 million reads on average for CD4+ cells from healthy donors.

Study results and caveats: Common to patients and controls were around 30 CD8+ CDR3 sequences. No significant patient-versus-control difference appeared in CD8+ Simpson's diversity.

Details on this clonotype: The antigen is unknown.

Per the germline V gene, CDR1 is WSHSY and CDR2 is SAAADI. V was shortened by 5 bases and J by 2 bases, with 10 bases between the two germline ends. The CDR3 extends over 13 amino acids. The use of genomic DNA as template underpinned the TCR beta VDJ and CDR3 profiling. Each CDR3 protein is one row after TCRdb ran MiXCR on the reads. Of approximately 170,000 distinct CDR3 sequences in the sample, about 60% were seen once. The V call is TRBV10-2, the J call TRBJ2-7; D perhaps matches TRBD1 (6 bases). This clonotype was obtained from a human donor in good health. Input material: sorted CD4+, CD8+, or CD8+CD57+ T cells (not recorded which) from PBMCs. The CDR3, as DNA: TGCGCCAGCAGTACAGGGTTGCCCTACGAGCAGTACTTC. Its protein is CASSTGLPYEQYF.